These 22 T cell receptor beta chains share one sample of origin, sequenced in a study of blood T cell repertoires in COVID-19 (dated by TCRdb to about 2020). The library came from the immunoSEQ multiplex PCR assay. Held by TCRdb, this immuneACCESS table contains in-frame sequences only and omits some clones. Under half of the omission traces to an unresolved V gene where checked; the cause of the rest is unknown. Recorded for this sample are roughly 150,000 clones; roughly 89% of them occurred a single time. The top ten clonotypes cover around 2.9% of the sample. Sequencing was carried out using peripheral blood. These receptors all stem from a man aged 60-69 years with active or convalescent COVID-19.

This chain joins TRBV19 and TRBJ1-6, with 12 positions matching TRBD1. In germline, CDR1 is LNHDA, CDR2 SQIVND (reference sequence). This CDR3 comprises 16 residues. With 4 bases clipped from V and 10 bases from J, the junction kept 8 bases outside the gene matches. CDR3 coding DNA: TGTGCCAGTAGTAAGGGGTCCGGGACAGGGGGCTCACCCCTCCACTTT. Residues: CASSKGSGTGGSPLHF. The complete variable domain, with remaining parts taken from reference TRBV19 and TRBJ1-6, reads DGGITQSPKYLFRKEGQNVTLSCEQNLNHDAMYWYRQDPGQGLRLIYYSQIVNDFQKGDIAEGYSVSREKKESFPLTVTSAQKNPTAFYLCASSKGSGTGGSPLHFGNGTRLTVT.

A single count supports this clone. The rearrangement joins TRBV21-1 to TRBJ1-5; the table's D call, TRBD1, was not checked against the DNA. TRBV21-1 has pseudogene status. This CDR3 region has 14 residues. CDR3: CASSKRDRGKPQHF. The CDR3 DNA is TGTGCCAGCAGCAAGCGGGACAGGGGAAAGCCCCAGCATTTT.

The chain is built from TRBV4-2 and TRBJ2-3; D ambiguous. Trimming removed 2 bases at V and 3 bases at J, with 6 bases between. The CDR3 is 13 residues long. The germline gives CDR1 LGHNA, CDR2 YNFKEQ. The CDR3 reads CASSQQLTDTQYF. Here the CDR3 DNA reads TGTGCCAGCAGCCAACAGTTGACAGATACGCAGTATTTT.

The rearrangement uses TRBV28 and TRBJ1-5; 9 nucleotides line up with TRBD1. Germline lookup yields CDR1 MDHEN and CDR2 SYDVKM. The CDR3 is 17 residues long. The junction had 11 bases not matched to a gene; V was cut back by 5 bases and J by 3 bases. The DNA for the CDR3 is TGTGCCAGCAGTGAAGCGGACAGGGGTACCTTCAATCAGCCCCAGCATTTT. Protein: CASSEADRGTFNQPQHF.

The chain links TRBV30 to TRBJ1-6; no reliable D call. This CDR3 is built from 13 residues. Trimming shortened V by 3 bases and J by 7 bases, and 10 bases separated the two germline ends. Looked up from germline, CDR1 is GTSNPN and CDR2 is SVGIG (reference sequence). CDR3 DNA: TGTGCCTGGAGGGCTGCCACAAATTCACCCCTCCACTTT. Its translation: CAWRAATNSPLHF.

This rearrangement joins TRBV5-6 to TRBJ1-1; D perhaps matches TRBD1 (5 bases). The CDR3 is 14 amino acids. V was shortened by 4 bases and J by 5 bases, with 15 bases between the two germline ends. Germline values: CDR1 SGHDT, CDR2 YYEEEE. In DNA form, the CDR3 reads TGTGCCAGCAGCCGGAGGGAATGGGGGACTGAAGCTTTCTTT. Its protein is CASSRREWGTEAFF.

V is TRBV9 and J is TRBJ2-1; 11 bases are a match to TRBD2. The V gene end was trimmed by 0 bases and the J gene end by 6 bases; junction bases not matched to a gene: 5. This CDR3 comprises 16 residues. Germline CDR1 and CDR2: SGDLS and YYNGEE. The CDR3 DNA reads TGTGCCAGCAGCGTAGTTCCTAGCGGGAGGTTCAATGAGCAGTTCTTC. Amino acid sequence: CASSVVPSGRFNEQFF. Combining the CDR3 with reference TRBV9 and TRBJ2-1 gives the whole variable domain DSGVTQTPKHLITATGQRVTLRCSPRSGDLSVYWYQQSLDQGLQFLIQYYNGEERAKGNILERFSAQQFPDLHSELNLSSLELGDSALYFCASSVVPSGRFNEQFFGPGTRLTVL.

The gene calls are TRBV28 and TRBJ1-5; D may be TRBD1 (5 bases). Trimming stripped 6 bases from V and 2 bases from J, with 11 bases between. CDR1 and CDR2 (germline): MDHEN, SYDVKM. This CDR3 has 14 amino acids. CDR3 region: CASRGPIRNQPQHF. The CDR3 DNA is TGTGCCAGCAGGGGGCCAATTCGCAATCAGCCCCAGCATTTT.

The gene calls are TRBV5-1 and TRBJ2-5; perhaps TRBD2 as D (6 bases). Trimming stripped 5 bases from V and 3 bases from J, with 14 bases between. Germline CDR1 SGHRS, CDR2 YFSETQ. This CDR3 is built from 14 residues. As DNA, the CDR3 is TGCGCCAGCAGTCTACCAAGGACTAAAGAGACCCAGTACTTC. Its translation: CASSLPRTKETQYF.

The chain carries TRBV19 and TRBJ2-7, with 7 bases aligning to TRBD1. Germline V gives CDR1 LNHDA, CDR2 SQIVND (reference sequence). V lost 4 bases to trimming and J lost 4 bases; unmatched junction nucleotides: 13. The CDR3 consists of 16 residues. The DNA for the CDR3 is TGTGCCAGTAGTACTTATCCGGGACAGTTGGGGTACGAGCAGTACTTC. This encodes CASSTYPGQLGYEQYF.

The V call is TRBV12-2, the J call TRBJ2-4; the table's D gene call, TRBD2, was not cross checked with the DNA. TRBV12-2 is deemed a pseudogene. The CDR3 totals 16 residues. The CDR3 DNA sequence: TGTGCAAGTCGCTCCGGAGGGCAATTAGCCAAAAACATTCAGTACTTC. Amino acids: CASRSGGQLAKNIQYF.

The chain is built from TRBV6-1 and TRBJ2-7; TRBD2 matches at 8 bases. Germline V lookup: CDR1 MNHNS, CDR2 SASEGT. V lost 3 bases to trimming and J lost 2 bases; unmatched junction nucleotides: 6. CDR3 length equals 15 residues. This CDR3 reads CASSDDGRAPYEQYF. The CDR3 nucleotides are TGTGCCAGCAGTGATGACGGGAGGGCCCCCTACGAGCAGTACTTC.

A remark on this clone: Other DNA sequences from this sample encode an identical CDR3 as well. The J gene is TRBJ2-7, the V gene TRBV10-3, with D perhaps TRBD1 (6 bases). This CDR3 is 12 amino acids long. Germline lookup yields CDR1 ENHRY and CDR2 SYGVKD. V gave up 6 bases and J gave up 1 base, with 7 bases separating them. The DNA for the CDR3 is TGTGCCATCAGGGACAGTTCCTACGAGCAGTACTTC. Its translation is CAIRDSSYEQYF.

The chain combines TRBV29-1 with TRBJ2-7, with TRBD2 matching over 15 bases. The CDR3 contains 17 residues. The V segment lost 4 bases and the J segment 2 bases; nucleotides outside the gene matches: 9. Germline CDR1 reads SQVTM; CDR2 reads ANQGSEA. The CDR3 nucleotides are TGCAGCGTTGCGGGACTAGCGGGAGGATCAATAGCCTACGAGCAGTACTTC. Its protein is CSVAGLAGGSIAYEQYF.

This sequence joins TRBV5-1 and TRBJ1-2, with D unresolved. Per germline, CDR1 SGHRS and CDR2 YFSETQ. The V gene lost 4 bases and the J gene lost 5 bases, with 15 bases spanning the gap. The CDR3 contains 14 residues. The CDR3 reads CASSPQPSTYGYTF. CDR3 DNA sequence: TGCGCCAGCAGCCCACAGCCATCGACGTATGGCTACACCTTC.

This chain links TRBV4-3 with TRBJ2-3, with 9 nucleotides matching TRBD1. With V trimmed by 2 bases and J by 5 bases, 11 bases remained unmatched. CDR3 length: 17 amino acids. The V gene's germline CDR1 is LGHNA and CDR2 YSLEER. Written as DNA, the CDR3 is TGCGCCAGCAGCCAAACCGGGACAGGGCTCCGGGTAGATACGCAGTATTTT. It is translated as CASSQTGTGLRVDTQYF.

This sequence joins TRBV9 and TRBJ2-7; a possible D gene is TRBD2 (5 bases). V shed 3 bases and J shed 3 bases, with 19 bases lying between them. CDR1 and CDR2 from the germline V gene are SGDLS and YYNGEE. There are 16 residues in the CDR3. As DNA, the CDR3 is TGTGCCAGCAGCGAGGTGGCGGACTCGCGACTCTACGAGCAGTACTTC. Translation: CASSEVADSRLYEQYF.

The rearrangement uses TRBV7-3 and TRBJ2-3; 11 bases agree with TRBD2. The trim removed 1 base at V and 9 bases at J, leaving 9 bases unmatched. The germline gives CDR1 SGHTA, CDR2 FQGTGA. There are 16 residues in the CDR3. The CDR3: CASSLNLAGGWDTQYF. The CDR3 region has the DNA TGTGCCAGCAGCTTAAATCTAGCGGGAGGATGGGACACGCAGTATTTT.

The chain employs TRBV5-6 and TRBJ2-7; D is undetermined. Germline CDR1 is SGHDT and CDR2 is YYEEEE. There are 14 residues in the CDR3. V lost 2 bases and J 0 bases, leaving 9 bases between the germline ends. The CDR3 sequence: CASSLLSSSYEQYF. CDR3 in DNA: TGTGCCAGCAGCTTACTGTCTAGCTCCTACGAGCAGTACTTC. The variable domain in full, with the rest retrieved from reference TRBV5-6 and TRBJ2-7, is DAGVTQSPTHLIKTRGQQVTLRCSPKSGHDTVSWYQQALGQGPQFIFQYYEEEERQRGNFPDRFSGHQFPNYSSELNVNALLLGDSALYLCASSLLSSSYEQYFGPGTRLTVT.

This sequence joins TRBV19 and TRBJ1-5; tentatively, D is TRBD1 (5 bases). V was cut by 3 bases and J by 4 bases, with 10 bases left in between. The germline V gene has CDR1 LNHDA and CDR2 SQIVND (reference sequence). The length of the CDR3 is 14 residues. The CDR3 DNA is TGTGCCAGTAGTATGGGGGAGGCGAATCAGCCCCAGCATTTT. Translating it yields CASSMGEANQPQHF.

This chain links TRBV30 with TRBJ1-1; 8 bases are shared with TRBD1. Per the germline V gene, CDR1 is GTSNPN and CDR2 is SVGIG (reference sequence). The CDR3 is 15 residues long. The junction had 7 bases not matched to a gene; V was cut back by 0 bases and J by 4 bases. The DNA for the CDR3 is TGTGCCTGGAGTGTTGACAGGGGACGAGTCACTGAAGCTTTCTTT. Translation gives CAWSVDRGRVTEAFF.

The CDR3 here is CASSSGTGGIGPDTQYF. Here the CDR3 DNA reads TGTGCCAGCAGCTCCGGGACAGGGGGTATTGGACCAGATACGCAGTATTTT. J is TRBJ2-3 and V is TRBV28; TRBD1 aligns across 11 bases. The CDR3 has 17 amino acids. V gave up 6 bases and J gave up 4 bases; unmatched junction bases: 12. Germline loops: CDR1 MDHEN, CDR2 SYDVKM.